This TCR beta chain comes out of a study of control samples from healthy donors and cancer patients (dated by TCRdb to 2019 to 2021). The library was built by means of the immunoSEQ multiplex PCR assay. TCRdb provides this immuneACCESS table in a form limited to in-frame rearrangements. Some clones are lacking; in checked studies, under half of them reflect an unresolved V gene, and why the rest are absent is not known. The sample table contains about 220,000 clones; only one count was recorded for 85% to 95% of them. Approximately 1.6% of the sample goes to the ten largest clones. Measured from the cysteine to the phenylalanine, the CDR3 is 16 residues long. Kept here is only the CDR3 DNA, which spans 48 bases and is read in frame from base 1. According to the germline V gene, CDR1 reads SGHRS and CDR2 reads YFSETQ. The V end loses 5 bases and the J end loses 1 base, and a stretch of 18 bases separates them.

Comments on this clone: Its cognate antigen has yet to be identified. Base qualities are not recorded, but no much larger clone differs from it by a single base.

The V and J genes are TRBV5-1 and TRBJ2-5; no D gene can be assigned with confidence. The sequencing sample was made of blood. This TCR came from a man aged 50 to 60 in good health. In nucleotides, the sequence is TGCGCCAGCAGGGCTAGGGCAGGAGCTCTCCAAGAGACCCAGTACTTC. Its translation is CASRARAGALQETQYF.